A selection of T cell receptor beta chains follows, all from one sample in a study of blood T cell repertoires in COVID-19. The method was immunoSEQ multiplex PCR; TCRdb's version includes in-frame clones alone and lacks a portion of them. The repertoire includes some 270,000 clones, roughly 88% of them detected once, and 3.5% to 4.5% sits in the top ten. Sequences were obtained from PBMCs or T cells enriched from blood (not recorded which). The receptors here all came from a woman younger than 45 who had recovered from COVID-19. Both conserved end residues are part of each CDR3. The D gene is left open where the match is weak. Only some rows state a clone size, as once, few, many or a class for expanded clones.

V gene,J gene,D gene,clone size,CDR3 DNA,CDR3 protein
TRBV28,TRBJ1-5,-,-,TGTGCCAGCAGGGAGGGACTCTCAAATCGCAATCAGCCCCAGCATTTT,CASREGLSNRNQPQHF
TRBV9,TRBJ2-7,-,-,TGTGCCAGCAGCGTCGGGAGCCGCCTTTCTGACGAGCAGTACTTC,CASSVGSRLSDEQYF
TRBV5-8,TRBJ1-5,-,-,TGTGCCAGCAGCGGGGACGGGAGGAATCAGCCCCAGCATTTT,CASSGDGRNQPQHF
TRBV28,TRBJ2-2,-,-,TGTGCCAGCAAAGGACAGTTGAACACCGGGGAGCTGTTTTTT,CASKGQLNTGELFF
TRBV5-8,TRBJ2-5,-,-,TGTGCCAGCAGCTTTGGGGAGGCCCAAGAGACCCAGTACTTC,CASSFGEAQETQYF
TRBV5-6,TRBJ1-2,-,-,TGTGCCAGCAGACCAACCACAGGGTCCGAGGGCTATGGCTACACCTTC,CASRPTTGSEGYGYTF
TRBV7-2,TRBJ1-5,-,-,TGTGCCAGCAGCCGGGCGGAGGGTCAGCCCCAGCATTTT,CASSRAEGQPQHF
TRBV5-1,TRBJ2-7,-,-,TGCGCCAGCAGCTTGGTCCGGGATGCCTACGAGCAGTACTTC,CASSLVRDAYEQYF
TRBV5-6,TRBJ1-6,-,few,TGTGCCAGCAGCTTAGAGGGTGTAGGTTCACCCCTCCACTTT,CASSLEGVGSPLHF
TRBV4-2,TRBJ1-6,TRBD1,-,TGTGCCAGCAGCCAAGCCTATTCAGGGGGACTGAGAAATTCACCCCTCCACTTT,CASSQAYSGGLRNSPLHF
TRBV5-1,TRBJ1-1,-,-,TGCGCCAGCAGTCTTCGGACAGTGGGGGAAGCTTTCTTT,CASSLRTVGEAFF
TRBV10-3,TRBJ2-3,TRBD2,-,TGTGCCATCAGTGAGGCTCCCCGAGGAGCGGGGGGCCTTTCAGATACGCAGTATTTT,CAISEAPRGAGGLSDTQYF
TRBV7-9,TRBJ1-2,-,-,TGTGCCAGCAGCTTAGGGGGGGGAGTCCACACCTTC,CASSLGGGVHTF
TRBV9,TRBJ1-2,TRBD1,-,TGTGCCAGCAGCGTGGACAGGAGCTACACCTTC,CASSVDRSYTF
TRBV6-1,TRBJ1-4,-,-,TGTGCCAGCAGTGCCGTAAGAGGGGGTCAGAATAATGAAAAACTGTTTTTT,CASSAVRGGQNNEKLFF
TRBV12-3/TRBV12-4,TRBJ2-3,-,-,TGTGCCAGCAGTTTTTCTCATACGCAGTATTTT,CASSFSHTQYF
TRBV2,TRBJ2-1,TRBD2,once,TGTGCCAGCAATCCTAGCGGCCGCTCCTACAATGAGCAGTTCTTC,CASNPSGRSYNEQFF
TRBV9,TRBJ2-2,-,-,TGTGCCAGCAGCGCAGTCCCCCAGGGGGGCCCCGGGGAGCTGTTTTTT,CASSAVPQGGPGELFF
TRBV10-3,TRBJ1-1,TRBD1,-,TGTGCCACCTCAGACAGGGGCACTGAAGCTTTCTTT,CATSDRGTEAFF
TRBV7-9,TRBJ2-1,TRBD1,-,TGTGCCAGCAGAATACCACCGGGACAGGGAGGCAATGAGCAGTTCTTC,CASRIPPGQGGNEQFF
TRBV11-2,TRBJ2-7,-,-,TGTGCCAGCAGCTTAGATGAGGTTTCCTACGAGCAGTACTTC,CASSLDEVSYEQYF
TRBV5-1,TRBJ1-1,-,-,TGCGCCAGCAGCCCGCGTCCGGGGACTAACACTGAAGCTTTCTTT,CASSPRPGTNTEAFF
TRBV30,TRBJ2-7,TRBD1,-,TGTGCCTGGAGTGAGGGGACAGGGGAGGGATACGAGCAGTACTTC,CAWSEGTGEGYEQYF
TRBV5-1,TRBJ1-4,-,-,TGCGCCAGCTTCTCGGGAGAAAAACTGTTTTTT,CASFSGEKLFF
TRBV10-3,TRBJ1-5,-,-,TGTGCCGCACGAGATGGGGAGATTAGCAATCAGCCCCAGCATTTT,CAARDGEISNQPQHF
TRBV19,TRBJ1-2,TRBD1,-,TGTGCCAGTAGTATTACAGGGGCCTTC,CASSITGAF
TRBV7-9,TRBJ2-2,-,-,TGTGCCAGCACCTTCAGGCCCGACACCGGGGAGCTGTTTTTT,CASTFRPDTGELFF
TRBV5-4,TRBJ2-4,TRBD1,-,TGTGCCAGCAGCTTGGACGGGACAGGGAAAAACATTCAGTACTTC,CASSLDGTGKNIQYF
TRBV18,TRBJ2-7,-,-,TGTGCCAGCCAACGGGACACGTCCTACGAGCAGTACTTC,CASQRDTSYEQYF
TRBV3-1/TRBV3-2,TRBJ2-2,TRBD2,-,TGTGCCAGCAGCCGTACTAGCGGGGGGTCTTTCGGGGAGCTGTTTTTT,CASSRTSGGSFGELFF
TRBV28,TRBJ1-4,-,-,TGTGCCAGCAGTTTAGCCGGAGCCGGCGGTGAAAAACTGTTTTTT,CASSLAGAGGEKLFF